Following are 21 T cell receptor beta chains from one sample sequenced in a study of T cell responses to AZD1222 COVID-19 vaccine. The method was immunoSEQ multiplex PCR; TCRdb's version includes in-frame clones alone and lacks a portion of them. This sample has fewer than 110,000 clones, with around 93% found just once. Sequenced material: peripheral blood, taken 28 days after the second AZD1222 dose. These receptors originate from an adult who received the AZD1222 COVID-19 vaccine.

With respect to this clone: The junction shows a germline mismatch at one end, possibly a read error. The rearrangement uses TRBV11-2 and TRBJ2-1, with 12 positions matching TRBD2. CDR3 length: 14 residues. Germline CDR1 is SGHAT and CDR2 is FQNNGV. The CDR3 DNA reads TGTGCCAGCAGCTTAGCGCTAGCGGGAGGGCCGGCGCTCTTC. This translates into CASSLALAGGPALF.

CDR3 DNA sequence: TGTGCCACCAGGGGCTTGAAGAGGTCTAATGAAAAACTGTTTTTT. Translated, it gives CATRGLKRSNEKLFF. The chain joins TRBV15 to TRBJ1-4; D unresolved. Between the trimmed V and J ends, which lost 6 bases and 3 bases, there was a span of 14 bases. Germline V lookup: CDR1 LNHNV, CDR2 YYDKDF (reference sequence). The CDR3 has 15 residues.

The V and J genes are TRBV5-1 and TRBJ2-3; D unclear. Trimming stripped 0 bases from V and 5 bases from J, with 16 bases between. The CDR3 length is 16 residues. Looked up from germline, CDR1 is SGHRS and CDR2 is YFSETQ. The CDR3 sequence is CASSLGWGDNGDTQYF. Written as DNA, the CDR3 is TGCGCCAGCAGCTTGGGGTGGGGTGACAATGGAGATACGCAGTATTTT.

The genes are TRBV10-1 and TRBJ1-1; no definite D call. Trimming cost V 6 bases and J 2 bases, with 10 bases left between them. Germline V gives CDR1 WNHNN, CDR2 SYGVQD (reference sequence). This CDR3 region has 13 residues. The CDR3 reads CASRREVNTEAFF. In nucleotides, the CDR3 is TGCGCCAGCAGACGAGAGGTTAACACTGAAGCTTTCTTT.

This rearrangement joins TRBV27 to TRBJ1-5; weak D call: TRBD1 (6 bases). This CDR3 region has 18 residues. The germline CDR1 and CDR2 sequences are MNHEY and SMNVEV (reference sequence). Trimming cost V 6 bases and J 0 bases, with 21 bases left between them. The CDR3 is CASSPTGVLGSSNQPQHF. In DNA form, the CDR3 reads TGTGCCAGCAGCCCGACAGGCGTCCTCGGAAGTAGCAATCAGCCCCAGCATTTT.

About this clone: The germline gene is not matched at one end of the junction; a read error may be the cause. The chain is built from TRBV6-6 and TRBJ2-7; D remains unclear. There are 15 residues in the CDR3. The germline CDR1 and CDR2 sequences are MNHNY and SVGAGI (reference sequence). The CDR3 DNA sequence: TGTGCCAGCAGTTACGGTTCCCGTTGGTCCTCCGAGCAGTACTTC. Translated: CASSYGSRWSSEQYF.

The chain couples TRBV5-1 to TRBJ1-5; no firm D call. CDR1 is SGHRS and CDR2 is YFSETQ in the germline V gene. V lost 5 bases to trimming and J lost 0 bases, with 6 bases between them. The CDR3 is made up of 13 amino acids. The CDR3, as DNA: TGCGCCAGCAGTGCAGATAGCAATCAGCCCCAGCATTTT. Protein: CASSADSNQPQHF.

For the CDR3, the DNA is TGCGCCAGCAGCTGGGGACAGGGAAATACCTACGAGCAGTACTTC. Translation gives CASSWGQGNTYEQYF. The chain links TRBV5-1 to TRBJ2-7, with 9 nucleotides matching TRBD1. CDR3 length: 15 residues. The germline V gene encodes CDR1 SGHRS and CDR2 YFSETQ. J lost 2 bases, V lost 3 bases, and 6 bases had no gene match.

V gene TRBV25-1 combines with J gene TRBJ1-1; weak D call: TRBD1 (5 bases). V was shortened by 4 bases and J by 4 bases, with 13 bases between the two germline ends. The CDR3 has 14 residues. Germline V CDR1 and CDR2: MGHDK, SYGVNS. The CDR3 DNA reads as TGTGCCAGCAGTGTAGGACACTCCTTCACTGAAGCTTTCTTT. It encodes CASSVGHSFTEAFF. Variable domain in full (rest from reference TRBV25-1 and TRBJ1-1): EADIYQTPRYLVIGTGKKITLECSQTMGHDKMYWYQQDPGMELHLIHYSYGVNSTEKGDLSSESTVSRIRTEHFPLTLESARPSHTSQYLCASSVGHSFTEAFFGQGTRLTVV.

This clone was seen once. This sequence joins TRBV28 and TRBJ1-5, with 8 bases aligning to TRBD1. CDR1 and CDR2 from the germline V gene are MDHEN and SYDVKM. The length of the CDR3 is 13 residues. Trimming at V came to 8 bases and at J to 4 bases, leaving 4 bases not matched to a gene. CDR3: CASRRQGNQPQHF. CDR3 DNA sequence: TGTGCCAGCCGCCGACAGGGGAATCAGCCCCAGCATTTT. The full variable domain, rest sourced from reference TRBV28 and TRBJ1-5, is DVKVTQSSRYLVKRTGEKVFLECVQDMDHENMFWYRQDPGLGLRLIYFSYDVKMKEKGDIPEGYSVSREKKERFSLILESASTNQTSMYLCASRRQGNQPQHFGDGTRLSIL.

This CDR3 reads CASSTYSGGGEQYF. CDR3 in DNA: TGTGCCAGTAGTACGTACTCAGGGGGGGGCGAGCAGTACTTC. The gene calls are TRBV19 and TRBJ2-7; the D gene could be TRBD1 or TRBD2 (7 bases each). Germline V gene lookup returns CDR1 LNHDA and CDR2 SQIVND (reference sequence). V was cut by 4 bases and J by 6 bases, with 16 bases left in between. The length of the CDR3 is 14 residues.

The genes are TRBV5-1 and TRBJ2-2, with 7 bases lining up with TRBD1. Germline V lookup: CDR1 SGHRS, CDR2 YFSETQ. After removal of 4 bases from V and 3 bases from J, the junction contained 6 bases not matched to a gene. This CDR3 has 15 amino acids. The CDR3 loop is CASSPDRRYTGELFF. CDR3 sequence (DNA): TGCGCCAGCAGCCCGGACAGGAGATACACCGGGGAGCTGTTTTTT.

This clone was seen only once. The chain recombines TRBV10-2 with TRBJ2-2, with TRBD1 identical over 9 bases. This CDR3 comprises 14 residues. The J segment lost 3 bases and the V segment lost 8 bases, leaving 4 bases of the junction unmatched. The germline V gene encodes CDR1 WSHSY and CDR2 SAAADI. Here the CDR3 reads CASLGQGYTGELFF. The CDR3 DNA reads TGCGCCAGCTTGGGACAGGGTTACACCGGGGAGCTGTTTTTT.

V and J are TRBV29-1 and TRBJ1-1; 8 positions agree with TRBD1. V shed 7 bases and J 0 bases; nucleotides not matched to a gene: 7. CDR3 size: 14 residues. In germline, CDR1 is SQVTM, CDR2 ANQGSEA. CDR3 DNA sequence: TGCAGCGCCCCGACAGGGGATGTGAACACTGAAGCTTTCTTT. Amino acid sequence: CSAPTGDVNTEAFF. Looking up the rest from reference TRBV29-1 and TRBJ1-1 gives the full variable domain: SAVISQKPSRDICQRGTSLTIQCQVDSQVTMMFWYRQQPGQSLTLIATANQGSEATYESGFVIDKFPISRPNLTFSTLTVSNMSPEDSSIYLCSAPTGDVNTEAFFGQGTRLTVV.

The gene calls are TRBV7-2 and TRBJ2-1, with unresolved D. Germline CDR1 and CDR2: SGHTA and FQGNSA. V dropped 2 bases and J dropped 7 bases, with 15 bases sitting between them. The CDR3 sequence is 15 residues long. The CDR3, as DNA: TGTGCCAGCAGCTTATTAAGCACGGCCCATAATGAGCAGTTCTTC. Translation: CASSLLSTAHNEQFF.

CDR3 residues: CASSLVQGGSPLHF. For the CDR3, the DNA is TGCGCCAGCAGCTTGGTACAGGGTGGCTCACCCCTCCACTTT. The chain links TRBV5-1 to TRBJ1-6; D might be TRBD1 (6 bases). V was clipped by 0 bases and J by 10 bases, with 11 bases between them. In germline, CDR1 is SGHRS, CDR2 YFSETQ. The CDR3 covers 14 residues.

This chain joins TRBV5-6 and TRBJ1-5, with D possibly matching TRBD1 (5 bases). The CDR3 consists of 16 residues. CDR1 and CDR2 (germline): SGHDT, YYEEEE. V shed 4 bases and J shed 0 bases, with 14 bases lying between them. CDR3 coding DNA: TGTGCCAGCAGCAACGGGGCTCAGATTAGCAATCAGCCCCAGCATTTT. It encodes CASSNGAQISNQPQHF.

The chain carries TRBV5-1 and TRBJ2-7; maybe TRBD1 (6 bases). V was clipped by 1 base and J by 3 bases, with 17 bases between them. The CDR3 contains 16 residues. CDR1 is SGHRS, CDR2 YFSETQ, per germline. In DNA form, the CDR3 reads TGCGCCAGCAGCTTGTTAGGGCTGCAGGGGTTCTACGAGCAGTACTTC. It codes for CASSLLGLQGFYEQYF. The variable domain in full, completed from reference TRBV5-1 and TRBJ2-7, reads KAGVTQTPRYLIKTRGQQVTLSCSPISGHRSVSWYQQTPGQGLQFLFEYFSETQRNKGNFPGRFSGRQFSNSRSEMNVSTLELGDSALYLCASSLLGLQGFYEQYFGPGTRLTVT.

The genes are TRBV19 and TRBJ1-5; D call uncertain. With 7 bases removed from V and 3 bases from J, the gap between germline ends came to 13 bases. The CDR3 consists of 14 residues. Per the germline V gene, CDR1 is LNHDA and CDR2 is SQIVND (reference sequence). CDR3 protein: CASNVERSNQPQHF. CDR3 coding DNA: TGTGCCAGTAATGTGGAAAGGTCCAATCAGCCCCAGCATTTT.

The rearrangement uses TRBV21-1 and TRBJ1-1. TRBV21-1 is deemed a pseudogene. The CDR3 covers 16 residues. CDR3 in amino acids: CASSNPLEVMNTEAFF. CDR3 DNA: TGTGCCAGCAGCAATCCCCTTGAGGTGATGAACACTGAAGCTTTCTTT.

The chain combines TRBV27 with TRBJ1-4, with 9 bases matching TRBD1. The germline V gene encodes CDR1 MNHEY and CDR2 SMNVEV (reference sequence). The CDR3 totals 15 residues. Trimming cost V 5 bases and J 7 bases; bases outside gene matches: 8. The CDR3, as DNA: TGTGCCAGCAGTCCCGTGGGACAGGGAGGTGAAAAACTGTTTTTT. Translation gives CASSPVGQGGEKLFF.